This paragraph reports one TCR beta chain. These data come from a study of naive and memory T cell subsets. CDR3 length equals 16 residues. V was clipped by 3 bases and J by 5 bases; unmatched bases: 11. TCR cDNA received a 3' ligated oligonucleotide that carried a UMI. Ligated cDNA underwent four rounds of PCR with nested alpha and beta constant region primers and SP2. Using its own MiXCR run on the 5' RACE reads, TCRdb lists one record per CDR3 protein. The sample lists tens of thousands of distinct CDR3 sequences; 16% were seen once. V usage is TRBV12-3 or TRBV12-4 and J usage is TRBJ2-5; 8 bases map to TRBD2. This clonotype was sampled from a female donor in good health. The chain's CDR3 is CASSFNGGGPRETQYF. The CDR3 DNA sequence: TGTGCCAGCAGTTTTAACGGCGGGGGGCCACGGGAGACCCAGTACTTC.